This entry lists 22 T cell receptor beta chains sequenced from one sample in a study of T cell responses to AZD1222 COVID-19 vaccine. TCRdb keeps only in-frame clones here, not all; method: immunoSEQ multiplex PCR. The sample has 150,000 to 200,000 clones, around 92% seen once. The sample here was peripheral blood, taken on day 0 of AZD1222 vaccination. These receptor sequences come from an adult in good health.

The chain couples TRBV5-6 to TRBJ2-7; tentative D call: TRBD1 (5 bases). Germline CDR1 and CDR2: SGHDT and YYEEEE. This CDR3 is 14 amino acids long. V lost 2 bases and J lost 3, with 12 bases in between. CDR3 bases: TGTGCCAGCAGCTTCGGTCCAGGGCGCTACGAGCAGTACTTC. Its translation is CASSFGPGRYEQYF. The full variable domain, its missing parts supplied by reference TRBV5-6 and TRBJ2-7, is DAGVTQSPTHLIKTRGQQVTLRCSPKSGHDTVSWYQQALGQGPQFIFQYYEEEERQRGNFPDRFSGHQFPNYSSELNVNALLLGDSALYLCASSFGPGRYEQYFGPGTRLTVT.

The chain recombines TRBV12-3 or TRBV12-4 with TRBJ1-5, with D unresolved. The length of the CDR3 is 12 residues. V lost 10 bases and J 1 base, leaving 8 bases between the germline ends. The CDR3 loop reads CATSYSNQPQHF. The CDR3 DNA reads TGTGCCACCTCATACAGCAATCAGCCCCAGCATTTT.

The J gene is TRBJ2-7, the V gene TRBV28; 11 nucleotides match TRBD1. This CDR3 spans 15 amino acids. Germline lookup yields CDR1 MDHEN and CDR2 SYDVKM. V trimming: 7 bases; J trimming: 7 bases; junction bases outside the gene matches: 12. The CDR3 reads CASTLPGTGGVEQYF. CDR3 in DNA: TGTGCCAGCACGCTCCCGGGGACAGGGGGTGTAGAGCAGTACTTC. Full variable domain (rest looked up from reference TRBV28 and TRBJ2-7): DVKVTQSSRYLVKRTGEKVFLECVQDMDHENMFWYRQDPGLGLRLIYFSYDVKMKEKGDIPEGYSVSREKKERFSLILESASTNQTSMYLCASTLPGTGGVEQYFGPGTRLTVT.

The V call is TRBV5-3, the J call TRBJ1-2; D is unclear. TRBV5-3 is an ORF; its function is uncertain. Trimming pared 0 bases from V and 0 bases from J, leaving 9 bases between. This CDR3 contains 15 residues. The CDR3 sequence is CARSLVGKANYGYTF. Here the CDR3 DNA reads TGTGCCAGAAGCTTGGTGGGGAAAGCTAACTATGGCTACACCTTC.

The V and J genes are TRBV28 and TRBJ1-6; D not resolved. Germline lookup yields CDR1 MDHEN and CDR2 SYDVKM. Trimming took 6 bases from V and 3 from J, leaving 9 bases between them. The CDR3 is 14 residues long. The CDR3 reads CASSPRVYNSPLHF. As DNA, the CDR3 is TGTGCCAGCAGCCCTAGGGTCTATAATTCACCCCTCCACTTT. The full variable domain, its missing parts supplied by reference TRBV28 and TRBJ1-6, is DVKVTQSSRYLVKRTGEKVFLECVQDMDHENMFWYRQDPGLGLRLIYFSYDVKMKEKGDIPEGYSVSREKKERFSLILESASTNQTSMYLCASSPRVYNSPLHFGNGTRLTVT.

About this clone: The junction shows a germline mismatch at one end, possibly a read error. The chain combines TRBV11-2 with TRBJ1-3; the D is unclear. This CDR3 region has 16 residues. Germline V CDR1 and CDR2: SGHAT, FQNNGV. CDR3 bases: TGTGCCAGCAGCTTTGGAGTTAGCGTCTCTAGAAACACCATATATTTT. It is translated as CASSFGVSVSRNTIYF. The variable domain in full, with the rest retrieved from reference TRBV11-2 and TRBJ1-3, is EAGVAQSPRYKIIEKRQSVAFWCNPISGHATLYWYQQILGQGPKLLIQFQNNGVVDDSQLPKDRFSAERLKGVDSTLKIQPAKLEDSAVYLCASSFGVSVSRNTIYFGEGSWLTVV.

DNA of the CDR3: TGTGCCAGTTCCCCGGGGGTAGGAGCTGAAGCTTTCTTT. Residues: CASSPGVGAEAFF. This rearrangement joins TRBV7-3 to TRBJ1-1; D might be TRBD1 (5 bases). CDR1 is SGHTA and CDR2 is FQGTGA in the germline V gene. The CDR3 sequence is 13 residues long. The V end was cut by 9 bases, the J end by 6 bases, with 17 bases between.

The genes are TRBV3-1 (or the pseudogene TRBV3-2) and TRBJ2-3; possibly TRBD1 for D (6 bases). The CDR3 totals 15 residues. V lost 0 bases, J lost 4 bases, and 11 bases lay in between. The germline CDR1 and CDR2 sequences are LGHDT and YNNKEL (reference sequence). The CDR3 region has the DNA TGTGCCAGCAGCCAAGACCCACAGGGCCCAGATACGCAGTATTTT. Its protein product is CASSQDPQGPDTQYF.

This sequence joins TRBV9 and TRBJ1-3; unclear D gene. CDR3 length: 14 amino acids. V lost 0 bases, J lost 4 bases, and 8 bases lay in between. Germline CDR1 and CDR2: SGDLS and YYNGEE. This CDR3 is CASSVDGSGNTIYF. Here the CDR3 DNA reads TGTGCCAGCAGCGTAGACGGTTCAGGAAACACCATATATTTT.

V is TRBV7-3 and J is TRBJ2-1; 11 bases align to TRBD1. From germline, CDR1 is SGHTA and CDR2 FQGTGA. Unmatched junction bases numbered 19, after V lost 4 bases and J lost 8 bases. This CDR3 has 19 amino acids. The CDR3 is CASSSPGTGGREGRDEQFF. CDR3 nucleotide sequence: TGTGCCAGCAGCTCACCCGGGACAGGGGGTCGGGAGGGGCGCGATGAGCAGTTCTTC.

This clone came up once. The chain joins TRBV29-1 to TRBJ1-1; 11 bases line up with TRBD1. V was pared by 3 bases and J by 4 bases, with 4 bases of the junction left unmatched. This CDR3 spans 14 amino acids. Germline CDR1 SQVTM, CDR2 ANQGSEA. The CDR3 sequence is CSVEGQGGSTEAFF. DNA of the CDR3: TGCAGCGTTGAGGGACAGGGGGGTAGCACTGAAGCTTTCTTT.

This clone was detected once. J is TRBJ2-1 and V is TRBV6-5; no reliable D call. The germline gives CDR1 MNHEY, CDR2 SVGAGI. The V end was cut by 2 bases, the J end by 4 bases, with 12 bases between. The CDR3 contains 15 residues. DNA of the CDR3: TGTGCCAGCAGTTACGCGGTGGATTGGTACAATGAGCAGTTCTTC. This codes for CASSYAVDWYNEQFF.

V and J are TRBV7-6 and TRBJ2-3, with 12 bases matching TRBD2. V shed 4 bases, J shed 4 bases, and the junction held 6 bases outside the gene matches. The CDR3 consists of 16 residues. Per the germline V gene, CDR1 is SGHVS and CDR2 is FNYEAQ. CDR3 amino acids: CASSSRTSGTPDTQYF. The CDR3 DNA sequence: TGTGCCAGCAGCTCTCGGACTAGCGGGACCCCAGATACGCAGTATTTT.

This clone appeared a single time. The chain links TRBV7-6 to TRBJ1-1; possible D gene TRBD1, 5 bases. CDR1 and CDR2 from the germline V gene are SGHVS and FNYEAQ. This CDR3 has 14 residues. Trimming took 2 bases from V and 5 from J, leaving 12 bases between them. The CDR3 coding sequence is TGTGCCAGCAGCTTAATAAGGGGAGGGACTGAAGCTTTCTTT. Amino acids: CASSLIRGGTEAFF.

This chain connects TRBV19 to TRBJ2-3; 11 bases map to TRBD1. The germline CDR1 and CDR2 sequences are LNHDA and SQIVND (reference sequence). J lost 5 bases, V lost 3 bases, and 4 bases had no gene match. This CDR3 is 15 amino acids long. The CDR3 nucleotides are TGTGCCAGTAGTATGGGGACAGGGGGGAGAGATACGCAGTATTTT. Translation: CASSMGTGGRDTQYF.

The chain has TRBV18 and TRBJ2-3; D perhaps matches TRBD1 (6 bases). This CDR3 has 16 amino acids. V was clipped by 3 bases and J by 4 bases, with 17 bases between them. Germline V gene sequence: CDR1 KGHSH, CDR2 LQKENI. The CDR3 DNA reads as TGTGCCAGCTCACCCCTACCGGGACACAGTTCAGATACGCAGTATTTT. Its translation is CASSPLPGHSSDTQYF.

The chain employs TRBV28 and TRBJ2-3, with 9 bases matching TRBD1. The CDR3 has 16 amino acids. V shed 3 bases and J 0 bases; nucleotides not matched to a gene: 4. Germline V gene sequence: CDR1 MDHEN, CDR2 SYDVKM. The CDR3 coding sequence is TGTGCCAGCAGTTTGGGACAGGGTCCTAGCACAGATACGCAGTATTTT. This sequence encodes CASSLGQGPSTDTQYF. The variable domain in full, completed from reference TRBV28 and TRBJ2-3, reads DVKVTQSSRYLVKRTGEKVFLECVQDMDHENMFWYRQDPGLGLRLIYFSYDVKMKEKGDIPEGYSVSREKKERFSLILESASTNQTSMYLCASSLGQGPSTDTQYFGPGTRLTVL.

The V gene is TRBV19, the J gene TRBJ2-1; a weak D match, TRBD2 (5 bases). The germline V gene encodes CDR1 LNHDA and CDR2 SQIVND (reference sequence). Trimming stripped 1 base from V and 10 bases from J, with 11 bases between. This CDR3 comprises 13 residues. The CDR3 sequence: CASSIAVRLEQFF. For the CDR3, the DNA is TGTGCCAGTAGTATAGCAGTAAGACTAGAGCAGTTCTTC. The full variable domain, with the rest looked up from reference TRBV19 and TRBJ2-1, is DGGITQSPKYLFRKEGQNVTLSCEQNLNHDAMYWYRQDPGQGLRLIYYSQIVNDFQKGDIAEGYSVSREKKESFPLTVTSAQKNPTAFYLCASSIAVRLEQFFGPGTRLTVL.

V gene TRBV2 combines with J gene TRBJ1-4; 8 bases align to TRBD1. J gave up 0 bases and V 9 bases, and 6 bases lay outside the gene matches. Germline values: CDR1 SNHLY, CDR2 FYNNEI. This CDR3 comprises 15 residues. CDR3 sequence: CARGGQAPTNEKLFF. In nucleotides, the CDR3 is TGTGCCAGGGGGGGACAGGCCCCAACTAATGAAAAACTGTTTTTT.

This chain uses TRBV14 with TRBJ1-2; 7 nucleotides line up with TRBD1. CDR3 length equals 13 residues. The ends lost 6 bases at V and 4 bases at J; junction bases unmatched: 5. Germline lookup yields CDR1 SGHDN and CDR2 FVKESK. The CDR3 reads CASSQRDSYGYTF. The CDR3 DNA sequence: TGTGCCAGCAGTCAGAGGGACAGCTATGGCTACACCTTC. The whole variable domain, filled in from reference TRBV14 and TRBJ1-2, reads EAGVTQFPSHSVIEKGQTVTLRCDPISGHDNLYWYRRVMGKEIKFLLHFVKESKQDESGMPNNRFLAERTGGTYSTLKVQPAELEDSGVYFCASSQRDSYGYTFGSGTRLTVV.

This clone came up once. This chain uses TRBV14 with TRBJ1-3; no definite D call. CDR1 is SGHDN and CDR2 is FVKESK in the germline V gene. Trimming left V 5 bases short and J 4 bases short, with 9 bases between. The CDR3 extends over 13 amino acids. CDR3 in DNA: TGTGCCAGCAGCTTTGGGTTCGGAAACACCATATATTTT. It specifies CASSFGFGNTIYF.

The chain couples TRBV3-1 (or the pseudogene TRBV3-2) to TRBJ2-3, with D hard to call. Trimming cost V 6 bases and J 1 base, with 11 bases left between them. CDR1 is LGHDT, CDR2 YNNKEL, per germline (reference sequence). The CDR3 is 14 amino acids. The CDR3 here is CASRRAAGTDTQYF. CDR3 DNA sequence: TGTGCCAGCAGACGGGCGGCAGGCACAGATACGCAGTATTTT.